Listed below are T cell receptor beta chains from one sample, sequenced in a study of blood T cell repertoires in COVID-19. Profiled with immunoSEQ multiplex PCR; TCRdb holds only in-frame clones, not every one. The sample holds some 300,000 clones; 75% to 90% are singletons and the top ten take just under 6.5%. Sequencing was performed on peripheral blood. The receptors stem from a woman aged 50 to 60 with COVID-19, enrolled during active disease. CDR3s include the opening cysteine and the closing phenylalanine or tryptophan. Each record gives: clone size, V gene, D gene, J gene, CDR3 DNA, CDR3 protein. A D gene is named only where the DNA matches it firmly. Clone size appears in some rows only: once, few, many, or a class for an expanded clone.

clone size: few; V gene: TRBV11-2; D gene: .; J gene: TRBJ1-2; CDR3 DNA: TGTGCCAGCAGCTCGGGGGACTATGGCTACACCTTC; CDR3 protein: CASSSGDYGYTF
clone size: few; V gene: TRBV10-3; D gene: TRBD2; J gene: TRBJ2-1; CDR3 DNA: TGTGCCATCAGTGAGTCGGGGGTGGCTAGCGGGAGTGGCAATGAGCAGTTCTTC; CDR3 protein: CAISESGVASGSGNEQFF
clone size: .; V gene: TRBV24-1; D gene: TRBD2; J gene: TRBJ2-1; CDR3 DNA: TGTGCCACCAGTGCTCGGACTAGCGCCTACAATGAGCAGTTCTTC; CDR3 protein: CATSARTSAYNEQFF
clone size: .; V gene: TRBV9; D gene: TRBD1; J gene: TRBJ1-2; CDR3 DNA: TGTGCCAGCAGCGTAGCTACAGGGGCCGGCGAAATCTACACCTTC; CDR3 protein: CASSVATGAGEIYTF
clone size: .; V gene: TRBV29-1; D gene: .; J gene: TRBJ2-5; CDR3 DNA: TGCAGCGTTGAGTTACGGTCTAGCATAATGGAGACCCAGTACTTC; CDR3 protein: CSVELRSSIMETQYF
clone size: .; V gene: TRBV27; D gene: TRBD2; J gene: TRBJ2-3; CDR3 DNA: TGTGCCAGCAGTTTATGGACTAGCGGGAGTGGAGATACGCAGTATTTT; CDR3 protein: CASSLWTSGSGDTQYF
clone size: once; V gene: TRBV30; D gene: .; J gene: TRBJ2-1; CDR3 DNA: TGTGCCTGGAGTTTTTTCCCGGAGGGCCTCGGTGAGCAGTTCTTC; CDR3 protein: CAWSFFPEGLGEQFF
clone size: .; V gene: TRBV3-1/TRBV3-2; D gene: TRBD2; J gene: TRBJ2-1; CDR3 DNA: TGTGCCAGCAGCCGGCTAGCGGGAGGGTACAATGAGCAGTTCTTC; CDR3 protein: CASSRLAGGYNEQFF
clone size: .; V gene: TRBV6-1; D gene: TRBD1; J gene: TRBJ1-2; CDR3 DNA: TGTGCCAGCAGTGAACTTCCGACAGGGGGGTATGGCTACACCTTC; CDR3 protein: CASSELPTGGYGYTF
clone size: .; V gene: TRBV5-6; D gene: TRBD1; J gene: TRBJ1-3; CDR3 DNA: TGTGCCAGCAGCTTGGAACATAAGGCAGGGGGCTTCTCTGGAAACACCATATATTTT; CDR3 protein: CASSLEHKAGGFSGNTIYF
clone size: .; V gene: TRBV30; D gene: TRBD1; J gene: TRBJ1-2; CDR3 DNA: TGTGCCTGGAGTGGGACAGGATTAAGTGGCTACACCTTC; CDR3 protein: CAWSGTGLSGYTF
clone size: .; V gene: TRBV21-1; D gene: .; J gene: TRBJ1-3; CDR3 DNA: TGTGCCAGCAGCAAAGCCAGGGAGGAAGCTGGAAACACCATATATTTT; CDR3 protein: CASSKAREEAGNTIYF
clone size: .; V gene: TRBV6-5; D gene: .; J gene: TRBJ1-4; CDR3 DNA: TGTGCCAGCAGCCCCAACGGGGGGACCGGAAAACTGTTTTTT; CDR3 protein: CASSPNGGTGKLFF
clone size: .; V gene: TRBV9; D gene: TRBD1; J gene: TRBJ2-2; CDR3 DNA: TGTGCCAGCAGCGTAGACAGGGGGAACACCGGGGAGCTGTTTTTT; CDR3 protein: CASSVDRGNTGELFF
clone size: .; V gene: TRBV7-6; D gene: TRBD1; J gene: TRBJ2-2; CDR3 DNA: TGTGCCAGCAGCCCCCGGAGGACAGGGCCGAACACCGGGGAGCTGTTTTTT; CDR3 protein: CASSPRRTGPNTGELFF
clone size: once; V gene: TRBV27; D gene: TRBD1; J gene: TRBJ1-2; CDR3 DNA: TGTGTCAGCAAACTTTCGGGACAGGGAGGGGGCTACACCTTC; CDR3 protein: CVSKLSGQGGGYTF
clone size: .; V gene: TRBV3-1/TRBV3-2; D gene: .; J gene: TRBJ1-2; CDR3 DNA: TGTGCCAGCAGCCAAGTTCTCGACGAGGGTTGGTATGGCTACACCTTC; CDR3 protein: CASSQVLDEGWYGYTF
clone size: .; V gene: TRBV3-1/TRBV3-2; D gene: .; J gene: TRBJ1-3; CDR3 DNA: TGTGCCAGCAGCCAAGATGATCAGGGTCTGAACACCATATATTTT; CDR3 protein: CASSQDDQGLNTIYF
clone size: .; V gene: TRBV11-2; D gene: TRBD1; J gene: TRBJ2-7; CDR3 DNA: TGTGCCAGCAGCGCCACCCTATTACAGGGGGCGGGATACGAGCAGTACTTC; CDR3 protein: CASSATLLQGAGYEQYF
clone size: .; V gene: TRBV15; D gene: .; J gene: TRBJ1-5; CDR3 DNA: TGTGCCACCAGCAGAAATCCGGGGATTCAGCCCCAGCATTTT; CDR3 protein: CATSRNPGIQPQHF
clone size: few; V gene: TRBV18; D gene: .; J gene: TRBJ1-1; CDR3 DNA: TGTGCCAGCTCAGGGACCCGGGGGGGCACTGAAGCTTTCTTT; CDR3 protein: CASSGTRGGTEAFF
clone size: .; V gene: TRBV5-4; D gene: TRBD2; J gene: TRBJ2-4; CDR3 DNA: TGTGCCAGCAGCTTGACTAGCGGGAGCTCGCTTCTGTACTTC; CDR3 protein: CASSLTSGSSLLYF
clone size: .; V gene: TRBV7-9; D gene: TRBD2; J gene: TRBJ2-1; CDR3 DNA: TGTGCCAGCAGCTTAGTGCTAGCGGGAGGGCCGTATGAGCAGTTCTTC; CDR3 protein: CASSLVLAGGPYEQFF
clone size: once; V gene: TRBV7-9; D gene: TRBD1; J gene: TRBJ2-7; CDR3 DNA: TGTGCCAGCAGCTCCTACGGGACAGGGATTAACTACGAGCAGTACTTC; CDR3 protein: CASSSYGTGINYEQYF
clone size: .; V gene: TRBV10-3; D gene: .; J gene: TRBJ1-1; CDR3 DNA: TGTGCCATCAGTCATAGACAGCTGAACACTGAAGCTTTCTTT; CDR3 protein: CAISHRQLNTEAFF
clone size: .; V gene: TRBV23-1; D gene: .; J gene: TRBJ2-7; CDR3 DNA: TGCGCCCGACCAGGGAGTCCGCACATCAAACCCTGGGGGGACGAGCAGTACTTC; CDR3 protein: CARPGSPHIKPWGDEQYF
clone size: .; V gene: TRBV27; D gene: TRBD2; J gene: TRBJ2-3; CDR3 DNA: TGTGCCAGCAGTTTATCGGGCGGGAGGGCCTCAGATACGCAGTATTTT; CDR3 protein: CASSLSGGRASDTQYF
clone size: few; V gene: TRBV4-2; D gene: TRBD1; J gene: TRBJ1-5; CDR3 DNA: TGTGCCAGCAGCCAAGATTCCTATGTAGGACAGGGGAATCAGCCCCAGCATTTT; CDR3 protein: CASSQDSYVGQGNQPQHF
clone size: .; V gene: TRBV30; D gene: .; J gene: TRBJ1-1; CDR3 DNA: TGTGCCTGGAGTACCCAGATAGGGGACACTGAAGCTTTCTTT; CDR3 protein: CAWSTQIGDTEAFF
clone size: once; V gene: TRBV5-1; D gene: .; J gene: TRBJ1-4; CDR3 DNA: TGCGCCAGCAGCATACAGGGAGCAACTAATGAAAAACTGTTTTTT; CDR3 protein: CASSIQGATNEKLFF
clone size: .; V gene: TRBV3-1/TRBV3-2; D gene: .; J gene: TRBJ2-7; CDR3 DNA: TGTGCCAGCAGCCATATGAGCTCCTACGAGCAGTACTTC; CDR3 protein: CASSHMSSYEQYF
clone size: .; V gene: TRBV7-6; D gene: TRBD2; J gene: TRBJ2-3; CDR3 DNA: TGTGCCAGCAGCTCAGTAGCGGGAGTCCGGGCAGATACGCAGTATTTT; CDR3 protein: CASSSVAGVRADTQYF